These 24 T cell receptor beta chains were all obtained from the same sample, sequenced in a study of shared clonotypes between healthy human individuals. Here immunoSEQ multiplex PCR was the method, and the copy in TCRdb shows in-frame clones only, minus some. The profile covers around 2.1 million clones, with more than 90% appearing a single time and over 0.1% taken by the ten largest. Sample: naive CD4+ T cells sorted from blood. The subset was: CD45RA+ positively selected. The receptor set was obtained from a young man in good health.

CDR3 in amino acids: CASSVEVSTDTQYF. Here the CDR3 DNA reads TGTGCCAGCAGCGTAGAAGTGTCAACAGATACGCAGTATTTT. The chain has TRBV9 and TRBJ2-3; no firm D call. Trimming cost V 0 bases and J 3 bases, with 8 bases left between them. The CDR3 is made up of 14 amino acids. The V gene's germline CDR1 is SGDLS and CDR2 YYNGEE.

V is TRBV13 and J is TRBJ2-7; possibly TRBD2 for D (6 bases). Germline-derived CDR1 and CDR2 are PRHDT and FYEKMQ (reference sequence). This CDR3 spans 15 amino acids. V lost 5 bases and J lost 0, with 14 bases in between. Here the CDR3 DNA reads TGTGCCAGCAGCCCATCCCGGGGGAGCTCCTACGAGCAGTACTTC. Protein product: CASSPSRGSSYEQYF.

The genes are TRBV28 and TRBJ1-5, with 7 bases matching TRBD1. Germline V gene data show CDR1 as MDHEN and CDR2 as SYDVKM. With V trimmed by 2 bases and J by 6 bases, 10 bases remained unmatched. This CDR3 has 16 amino acids. CDR3 sequence (DNA): TGTGCCAGCAGTTTACAGTCGGGGCAGGGGGGTCAGCCCCAGCATTTT. Translation: CASSLQSGQGGQPQHF.

This clone was seen just once. J is TRBJ2-2 and V is TRBV5-4; D not resolved. Germline loops: CDR1 SGHNT, CDR2 YYREEE (reference sequence). Deletions cut 1 base from V and 6 bases from J, with 7 bases between. This CDR3 contains 13 residues. The CDR3 spells CASSLMLPGELFF. In DNA, the CDR3 is TGTGCCAGCAGCTTGATGCTGCCCGGGGAGCTGTTTTTT.

V is TRBV7-6 and J is TRBJ2-1; 12 bases agree with TRBD2. The germline CDR1 and CDR2 sequences are SGHVS and FNYEAQ. The trim removed 5 bases at V and 2 bases at J, leaving 7 bases unmatched. The CDR3 has 17 amino acids. The DNA of the CDR3 is TGTGCCAGCAGCCGATCTAGCGGGGGGGCCGCCTACAATGAGCAGTTCTTC. Its protein is CASSRSSGGAAYNEQFF. The full variable domain, completed using reference TRBV7-6 and TRBJ2-1, is GAGVSQSPRYKVTKRGQDVALRCDPISGHVSLYWYRQALGQGPEFLTYFNYEAQQDKSGLPNDRFSAERPEGSISTLTIQRTEQRDSAMYRCASSRSSGGAAYNEQFFGPGTRLTVL.

Only a few counts were recorded for this clone. The chain links TRBV6-5 to TRBJ2-7; 7 bases fit TRBD1. Losses at the gene ends were 0 bases for V and 2 bases for J; bases not matched to a gene: 1. Germline lookup yields CDR1 MNHEY and CDR2 SVGAGI. The CDR3 contains 14 residues. In DNA form, the CDR3 reads TGTGCCAGCAGTTACTCCGGGACAGCCTACGAGCAGTACTTC. The encoded protein is CASSYSGTAYEQYF.

On this clone itself: Other DNA sequences within the sample encode an identical CDR3. CDR3: CAISDGENIQYF. The CDR3 coding sequence is TGTGCCATCAGTGATGGTGAAAACATTCAGTACTTC. This chain connects TRBV10-3 to TRBJ2-4; D is undetermined. CDR1 and CDR2 from the germline V gene are ENHRY and SYGVKD. This CDR3 has 12 amino acids. The V and J ends lost 3 bases and 5 bases respectively, with 5 bases between them.

This clone appeared a single time. Other DNA sequences in the sample encode the same CDR3. The chain combines TRBV5-1 with TRBJ1-1; 11 nucleotides agree with TRBD1. V lost 4 bases, J lost 5 bases, and 4 bases stayed unmatched. The CDR3 is 14 amino acids. Germline CDR1 is SGHRS and CDR2 is YFSETQ. DNA of the CDR3: TGCGCCAGCAGCCCGGACAGGGGGCGGACTGAAGCTTTCTTT. Translation gives CASSPDRGRTEAFF.

The J gene is TRBJ2-5, the V gene TRBV4-1, with 16 bases identical to TRBD2. The CDR3 totals 21 residues. The ends lost 5 bases at V and 2 bases at J; junction bases unmatched: 17. Germline values: CDR1 MGHRA, CDR2 YSYEKL. This chain's CDR3 is CASSDTPSGTSGGAIQETQYF. The CDR3 region has the DNA TGCGCCAGCAGCGATACTCCGTCCGGGACTAGCGGGGGGGCGATACAAGAGACCCAGTACTTC.

This clone was observed a handful of times. The rearrangement joins TRBV28 to TRBJ1-1; D unresolved. Germline assignment: CDR1 MDHEN and CDR2 SYDVKM. This CDR3 has 11 residues. Between the trimmed V and J ends, which lost 5 bases and 10 bases, there was a span of 11 bases. CDR3 protein: CASSHIVAAFF. Written as DNA, the CDR3 is TGTGCCAGCAGTCACATAGTAGCAGCTTTCTTT.

This chain uses TRBV12-5 with TRBJ2-1; D remains unclear. Germline V CDR1 and CDR2: LGHNT, FRNRAP. Between the trimmed V and J ends, which lost 2 bases and 9 bases, there was a span of 14 bases. CDR3 length equals 14 residues. CDR3 sequence (DNA): TGTGCTAGTGGTTTGCTCGTAGATATCGGTGAGCAGTTCTTC. It codes for CASGLLVDIGEQFF.

This clone was recorded once. The V gene is TRBV11-2, the J gene TRBJ1-2; maybe TRBD1 (6 bases). CDR1 and CDR2 (germline): SGHAT, FQNNGV. Trimming took 5 bases from V and 5 from J, leaving 12 bases between them. The CDR3 totals 13 residues. Written as DNA, the CDR3 is TGTGCCAGCAGCCGGACAGAGGAATATGGCTACACCTTC. Protein product: CASSRTEEYGYTF.

The CDR3 here is CAISNTGGTDTQYF. CDR3 bases: TGTGCCATCAGCAACACCGGGGGGACAGATACGCAGTATTTT. J is TRBJ2-3 and V is TRBV10-3; 7 bases align to TRBD2. V trimming: 6 bases; J trimming: 3 bases; junction bases outside the gene matches: 6. Germline V gene lookup returns CDR1 ENHRY and CDR2 SYGVKD. The CDR3 contains 14 residues.

Note on this clone: Other nucleotide sequences in the sample specify the same CDR3. The chain has TRBV30 and TRBJ1-2; D might be TRBD1 (6 bases). Germline V gene data show CDR1 as GTSNPN and CDR2 as SVGIG (reference sequence). The CDR3 is 12 amino acids. The ends were cut back, 1 base at V and 7 bases at J, with 10 bases in the middle. CDR3 DNA: TGTGCCTGGAGTGGGGGGGCGAGTGGCTACACCTTC. This translates into CAWSGGASGYTF.

The genes are TRBV7-3 and TRBJ2-2; 10 bases align to TRBD1. The CDR3 runs 15 residues. V shed 5 bases, J shed 3 bases, and the junction held 3 bases outside the gene matches. Germline V lookup: CDR1 SGHTA, CDR2 FQGTGA. In DNA, the CDR3 is TGTGCCAGCAGCCCGGGACAGGGGTACACCGGGGAGCTGTTTTTT. Amino acid sequence: CASSPGQGYTGELFF.

The chain joins TRBV5-1 to TRBJ1-1; D is ambiguous. Trimming left V 1 base short and J 4 bases short, with 14 bases between. Germline assignment: CDR1 SGHRS and CDR2 YFSETQ. This CDR3 contains 15 residues. The CDR3 loop reads CASSLTGRWGTEAFF. The DNA for the CDR3 is TGCGCCAGCAGCTTGACGGGGAGGTGGGGCACTGAAGCTTTCTTT.

This rearrangement joins TRBV5-1 to TRBJ2-5; D perhaps matches TRBD2 (6 bases). CDR1 is SGHRS and CDR2 is YFSETQ in the germline V gene. Trimming took 4 bases from V and 0 from J, leaving 13 bases between them. The CDR3 length is 15 residues. This CDR3 is CASSVERGYQETQYF. CDR3 DNA sequence: TGCGCCAGCAGCGTCGAACGGGGGTACCAAGAGACCCAGTACTTC.

Concerning this clone itself: Different DNA sequences within this sample yield the same CDR3. The chain is built from TRBV2 and TRBJ1-1, with D tentatively TRBD1 (5 bases). V lost 7 bases and J lost 1, with 10 bases in between. The CDR3 has 13 amino acids. The germline gives CDR1 SNHLY, CDR2 FYNNEI. The chain's CDR3 is CASTPDRNTEAFF. Written as DNA, the CDR3 is TGTGCCAGCACCCCTGACAGGAACACTGAAGCTTTCTTT.

The chain employs TRBV10-1 and TRBJ2-1; TRBD2 aligns across 7 bases. Germline V gene sequence: CDR1 WNHNN, CDR2 SYGVQD (reference sequence). V lost 6 bases and J lost 2; bases outside the gene matches: 4. CDR3 length: 14 residues. CDR3 sequence reads: CASRAGLAYNEQFF. CDR3 nucleotides: TGCGCCAGCAGAGCGGGACTTGCCTACAATGAGCAGTTCTTC.

The chain joins TRBV11-2 to TRBJ2-2, with D hard to call. This CDR3 region has 12 residues. In germline, CDR1 is SGHAT, CDR2 FQNNGV. V lost 2 bases, J lost 8 bases, and 6 bases lay in between. In nucleotides, the CDR3 is TGTGCCAGCAGCTTAATGGCTGGGGAGCTGTTTTTT. Its translation is CASSLMAGELFF.

A note on this clone: Other DNA sequences in the same sample also yield this CDR3. The V call is TRBV11-3, the J call TRBJ2-3, with unresolved D. This CDR3 has 13 residues. Germline CDR1 and CDR2: SGHNT and YENEEA. With 5 bases removed from V and 1 base from J, the gap between germline ends came to 7 bases. DNA for the CDR3: TGTGCCAGCAGCCCCCGAGGCACAGATACGCAGTATTTT. Protein sequence: CASSPRGTDTQYF.

The count of this clone is one. Other DNA sequences within the sample encode an identical CDR3. The rearrangement joins TRBV30 to TRBJ2-5; 7 bases line up with TRBD2. CDR1 GTSNPN and CDR2 SVGIG come from the germline V gene (reference sequence). The CDR3 covers 12 residues. V shed 4 bases and J 5 bases; nucleotides not matched to a gene: 4. The CDR3 loop reads CAWTGRRETQYF. CDR3 bases: TGTGCCTGGACCGGGAGGAGGGAGACCCAGTACTTC.

V and J are TRBV7-2 and TRBJ2-3; 14 bases align to TRBD2. Germline V gene lookup returns CDR1 SGHTA and CDR2 FQGNSA. The CDR3 covers 18 residues. V dropped 5 bases and J dropped 3; count of bases not matched to a gene: 10. The CDR3 reads CASSPYGTSGRRTDTQYF. In DNA form, the CDR3 reads TGTGCCAGCAGCCCGTATGGGACTAGCGGGAGAAGGACAGATACGCAGTATTTT.

The chain's CDR3 is CAWSTGQGLNQPQHF. CDR3 coding DNA: TGTGCCTGGAGTACGGGACAGGGACTCAATCAGCCCCAGCATTTT. The chain links TRBV30 to TRBJ1-5; 9 positions agree with TRBD1. Germline lookup yields CDR1 GTSNPN and CDR2 SVGIG (reference sequence). This CDR3 spans 15 amino acids. The ends lost 2 bases at V and 3 bases at J; junction bases unmatched: 5.